The present entry profiles one T cell receptor beta chain with its context. The data belong to a study of OX40 agonist ivuxolimab in advanced cancers. The overall study: The study gave patients intravenous ivuxolimab at 0.01 to 10 mg/kg every 2 weeks. Participants averaged roughly 60 years of age (range roughly 20 to 90) and were 82.7% male.

This table comes from immunoSEQ multiplex PCR, and its TCRdb copy is limited to in-frame clones, with some not included. Of tens of thousands of clones in the sample, about 94% were seen once. Researchers took blood at baseline, on cycle 4 day 1, and on cycle 7 day 1. From germline, CDR1 is MNHEY and CDR2 SVGAGI. The CDR3 spans 14 residues. Trimming cost V 2 bases and J 5 bases, with 9 bases left between them. The receptor was derived from an adult with an advanced solid tumor such as melanoma, head and neck, liver or kidney cancer. The J gene is TRBJ1-4, the V gene TRBV6-5; no firm D call. Sequencing used CD4+ or CD8+ T cells sorted from blood, obtained in a trial of the OX40 agonist ivuxolimab. The CDR3 spells CASSYGSLNEKLFF. The CDR3 bases are TGTGCCAGCAGTTACGGCAGCCTAAATGAAAAACTGTTTTTT.